The 7 T cell receptor beta chains below were found in one sample sequenced in a study of identical twins. TCRdb re-derived calls from the 5' RACE reads in MiXCR, one entry per CDR3 protein. Among roughly 250,000 distinct CDR3 sequences listed, roughly an eighth were seen once. Sequencing was done on a sample of memory (CD45RO+) T cells sorted from blood. Source of these receptors: a woman younger than 35 in good health.

This clonotype has a count of ten or more. The V gene is TRBV27, the J gene TRBJ2-7; perhaps D is TRBD1 or TRBD2 (7 bases each). Germline V gene data show CDR1 as MNHEY and CDR2 as SMNVEV (reference sequence). The V and J ends lost 6 bases and 3 bases respectively, with 24 bases between them. The CDR3 runs to 17 residues. CDR3 DNA: TGTGCCAGCAGCACGAATAGGGGGGGGACAGAGAGCTACGAGCAGTACTTC. Amino acid sequence: CASSTNRGGTESYEQYF.

In its sample, this clonotype was seen a few times. The chain links TRBV6-1 to TRBJ1-3; D call uncertain. The CDR3 loop spans 14 amino acids. Germline CDR1 and CDR2: MNHNS and SASEGT. Trimming stripped 6 bases from V and 0 bases from J, with 9 bases between. Written as DNA, the CDR3 is TGTGCCAGCAGGGGCCTCCGCTCTGGAAACACCATATATTTT. This gives the protein CASRGLRSGNTIYF.

Only a few counts were recorded for this clonotype. With a much larger clone just one base away, this may be a read error. The chain couples TRBV7-9 to TRBJ2-3; no clear D. CDR1 is SEHNR and CDR2 is FQNEAQ in the germline V gene (reference sequence). The V gene lost 1 base and the J gene lost 5 bases, with 4 bases spanning the gap. CDR3 length: 12 amino acids. DNA of the CDR3: TGTGCCAGCAGCTTAGATGAAGATACGCAGTATTTT. Its translation is CASSLDEDTQYF.

This clonotype was seen a few times. The V gene is TRBV2, the J gene TRBJ2-7, with a tentative D call TRBD2 (6 bases). CDR1 is SNHLY and CDR2 is FYNNEI in the germline V gene. The V and J ends lost 3 bases and 4 bases respectively, with 13 bases between them. This CDR3 contains 14 residues. Written as DNA, the CDR3 is TGTGCCAGCAGTGAGGGGACTGAACTATACGAGCAGTACTTC. As protein: CASSEGTELYEQYF.

In its sample, this clonotype was seen a few times. The J gene is TRBJ2-5, the V gene TRBV20-1; TRBD2 agrees at 8 bases. With 2 bases clipped from V and 0 bases from J, the junction kept 2 bases outside the gene matches. The CDR3 sequence is 14 residues long. Germline CDR1 is DFQATT and CDR2 is SNEGSKA (reference sequence). CDR3 region: CSARQLADQETQYF. As DNA, the CDR3 is TGCAGTGCTAGACAACTAGCGGACCAAGAGACCCAGTACTTC.

The chain joins TRBV27 to TRBJ2-1, with 7 bases lining up with TRBD2. The CDR3 covers 15 residues. Germline CDR1 is MNHEY and CDR2 is SMNVEV (reference sequence). J gave up 9 bases and V 5 bases, and 13 bases lay outside the gene matches. This CDR3 is CASSSLASTGGEQFF. The CDR3 bases are TGTGCCAGCAGTAGTTTAGCGTCAACGGGGGGTGAGCAGTTCTTC.

This clonotype was seen a few times. The chain has TRBV5-1 and TRBJ2-1, with TRBD2 matching 10 bases. CDR1 SGHRS and CDR2 YFSETQ come from the germline V gene. The V gene end was trimmed by 1 base and the J gene end by 9 bases; junction bases not matched to a gene: 7. The length of the CDR3 is 15 residues. Here the CDR3 reads CASSLTAGGPSEQFF. CDR3 in DNA: TGCGCCAGCAGCTTGACAGCGGGGGGGCCGTCTGAGCAGTTCTTC.